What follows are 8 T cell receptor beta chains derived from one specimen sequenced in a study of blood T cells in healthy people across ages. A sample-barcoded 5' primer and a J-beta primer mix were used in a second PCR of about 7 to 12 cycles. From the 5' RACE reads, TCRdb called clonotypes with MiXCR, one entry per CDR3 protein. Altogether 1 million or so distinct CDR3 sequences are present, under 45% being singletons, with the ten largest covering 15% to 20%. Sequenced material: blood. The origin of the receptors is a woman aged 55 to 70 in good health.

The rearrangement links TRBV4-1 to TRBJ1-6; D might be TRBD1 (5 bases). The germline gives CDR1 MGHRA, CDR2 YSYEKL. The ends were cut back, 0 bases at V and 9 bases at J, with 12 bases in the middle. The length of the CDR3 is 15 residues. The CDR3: CASSQEGEKGSPLHF. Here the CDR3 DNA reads TGCGCCAGCAGCCAAGAGGGGGAGAAGGGTTCACCCCTCCACTTT.

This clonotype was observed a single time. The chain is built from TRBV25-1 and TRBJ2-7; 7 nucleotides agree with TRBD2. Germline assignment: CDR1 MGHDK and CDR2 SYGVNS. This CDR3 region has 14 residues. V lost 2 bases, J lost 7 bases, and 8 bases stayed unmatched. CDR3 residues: CASSERETSNEQYF. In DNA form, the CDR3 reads TGTGCCAGCAGTGAAAGGGAGACTAGCAATGAGCAGTACTTC.

The CDR3 here is CSARVADLGGEQFF. The CDR3 DNA is TGCAGTGCTAGGGTAGCGGACCTGGGCGGTGAGCAGTTCTTC. The V gene is TRBV20-1, the J gene TRBJ2-1; maybe TRBD2 (6 bases). Germline CDR1 reads DFQATT; CDR2 reads SNEGSKA (reference sequence). CDR3 length: 14 residues. V was clipped by 3 bases and J by 9 bases, with 18 bases between them.

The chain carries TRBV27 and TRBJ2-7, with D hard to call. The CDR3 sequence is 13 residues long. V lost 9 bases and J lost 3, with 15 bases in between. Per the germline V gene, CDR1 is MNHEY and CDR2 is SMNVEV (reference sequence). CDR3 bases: TGTGCCAGTCGATTGTTAGGCCACTACGAGCAGTACTTC. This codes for CASRLLGHYEQYF.

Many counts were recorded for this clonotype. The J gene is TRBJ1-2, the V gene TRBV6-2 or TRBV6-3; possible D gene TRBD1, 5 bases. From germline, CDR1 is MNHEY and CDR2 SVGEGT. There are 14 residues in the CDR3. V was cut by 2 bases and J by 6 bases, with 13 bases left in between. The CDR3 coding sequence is TGTGCCAGCAGTTACGCGGGACCCCGAAATGGCTACACCTTC. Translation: CASSYAGPRNGYTF.

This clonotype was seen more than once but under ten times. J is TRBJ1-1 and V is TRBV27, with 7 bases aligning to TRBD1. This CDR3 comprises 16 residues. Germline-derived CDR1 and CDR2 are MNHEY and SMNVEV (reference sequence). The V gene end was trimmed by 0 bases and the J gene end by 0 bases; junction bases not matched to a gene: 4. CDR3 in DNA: TGTGCCAGCAGTTTATCGGCCGGGACAGTGAACACTGAAGCTTTCTTT. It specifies CASSLSAGTVNTEAFF.

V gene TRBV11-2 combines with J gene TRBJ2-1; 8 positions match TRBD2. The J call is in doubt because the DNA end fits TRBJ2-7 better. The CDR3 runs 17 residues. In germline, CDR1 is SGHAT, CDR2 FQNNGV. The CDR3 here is CASSFRVSGSSGNEQYF. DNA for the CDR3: TGTGCCAGCAGCTTTCGGGTGAGCGGGAGCTCTGGCAATGAGCAGTACTTC.

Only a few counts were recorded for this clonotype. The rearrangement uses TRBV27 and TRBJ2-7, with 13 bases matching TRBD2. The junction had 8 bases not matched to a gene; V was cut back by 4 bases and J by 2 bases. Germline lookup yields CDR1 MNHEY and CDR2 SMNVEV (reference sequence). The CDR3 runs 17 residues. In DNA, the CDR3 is TGTGCCAGCAGTTACGGGACTAGCGGGAATATCCCCTACGAGCAGTACTTC. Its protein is CASSYGTSGNIPYEQYF.